Listed here is a single TCR beta chain. TCRdb keeps only in-frame clones here, not all; method: immunoSEQ multiplex PCR. The sample lists 15,000 to 25,000 clones, 65% to 85% seen once, with approximately 56% in the top ten. Germline values: CDR1 SEHNR, CDR2 FQNEAQ (reference sequence). V shed 3 bases and J shed 5 bases, with 8 bases lying between them. CDR3 length: 13 amino acids. This sample is part of a study of OX40 agonist ivuxolimab in advanced cancers. Study-wide background: Ivuxolimab was administered intravenously to patients at 0.01 to 10 mg/kg every 2 weeks. A diagnosis of hepatocellular carcinoma, melanoma, renal cell or head and neck cancer was present in dose-escalation patients.

The receptor was isolated from an adult with an advanced solid tumor such as melanoma, head and neck, liver or kidney cancer. The material sequenced was CD4+ or CD8+ T cells sorted from blood, taken in a trial of the OX40 agonist ivuxolimab. V usage is TRBV7-9 and J usage is TRBJ1-5; no definite D call. The CDR3 sequence is CASSFYGDQPQHF. Written as DNA, the CDR3 is TGTGCCAGCAGCTTCTACGGGGATCAGCCCCAGCATTTT.